The entry below gives a single T cell receptor (beta chain) sequence along with its context. These data belong to a study of blood T cell repertoires in COVID-19. In the study overall: Samples taken during acute and convalescent COVID-19 were collected in the United States, Italy and Spain.

Looked up from germline, CDR1 is ENHRY and CDR2 is SYGVKD. There are 14 residues in the CDR3. The V and J ends lost 3 bases and 4 bases, in that order; junction bases with no gene match: 3. Original methodology: Estimates of nucleated cell counts were drawn from the amplification of reference gene primers. Sequencing used immunoSEQ multiplex PCR; TCRdb keeps in-frame clones, though not all of them. V and J calls and clone size are copied from that table; D and trimming were computed from the DNA. The sample consists of over 200,000 clones, around four fifths of them appearing once. This sequence originates from a woman of 80 years or more with active or convalescent COVID-19. J is TRBJ1-3 and V is TRBV10-3; 7 bases line up with TRBD1. Sample: peripheral blood. The CDR3 nucleotides read TGTGCCATCAGTGAACGACAGGGAGGAAACACCATATATTTT. Translation: CAISERQGGNTIYF.